The clone carrying this T cell receptor beta chain was picked up one time. The data were obtained in a study of blood T cell repertoires in COVID-19. The overall study: Sample material is recorded as cDNA or gDNA derived from T cells, B-cell-depleted T cells, or PBMCs.

Original processing methods: Amplifying reference gene primers gave estimates of nucleated cell counts. The table came from immunoSEQ multiplex PCR; TCRdb's copy has only in-frame clones and leaves some out. That table furnishes V, J and clone size, whereas the DNA furnished D and trimming. The data contain fewer than 450,000 clones, around 89% of them singletons. Trimming removed 7 bases from V and 6 bases from J, with 10 bases in between. The CDR3 runs 11 residues. Germline CDR1 reads WNHNN; CDR2 reads SYGVQD (reference sequence). Followed over time, Seattle patients had been enrolled while infection was active.

The V call is TRBV10-1, the J call TRBJ2-7; a possible D gene is TRBD1 (6 bases). This TCR was sampled from a woman in her forties or fifties with COVID-19, enrolled during active disease. The sample consisted of peripheral blood. CDR3 in amino acids: CASNRVSEQYF. The CDR3 DNA reads TGCGCCAGCAACAGGGTATCCGAGCAGTACTTC.